This TCR beta chain was recovered during a study of shared clonotypes between healthy human individuals. Several immunoSEQ 96-well plates shared each subset's DNA, each plate a replicate. Sorted-subset replicate PCRs used roughly 180 ng DNA, some 30,000 T cell genomes. The protocol was immunoSEQ multiplex PCR, while the TCRdb copy is restricted to in-frame clones and leaves out a portion. The sample consists of more than 2 million clones, approximately 92% of them appearing once. Germline lookup yields CDR1 SGHTA and CDR2 FQGNSA. The V gene lost 5 bases and the J gene lost 0 bases, with 13 bases spanning the gap. The CDR3 extends over 15 amino acids. Study outcomes and limitations: Memory subsets generally showed smaller estimated richness than naive subsets did. The low donor count limited represented genetic and exposure-history diversity.

Naive CD8 cells were CD45RO-negative, positively selected for CCR7, excluding terminally differentiated effector memory CD45RA+ cells. Only a few counts were recorded for this clone. As yet, its antigen is unknown. Material: naive CD8+ T cells from PBMCs. This TCR came from a man younger than 35 in good health. Some clones in this sample may be carry-over from other donors' samples. The rearrangement uses TRBV7-2 and TRBJ1-1; D gene uncertain. CDR3 sequence reads: CASSPSPGMNTEAFF. For the CDR3, the DNA is TGTGCCAGCAGCCCCTCCCCGGGGATGAACACTGAAGCTTTCTTT.